The source of this T cell receptor (beta chain) is a study of cytomegalovirus exposure and HLA in healthy donors. Overall study results and limits: The study put 150 to 200 TCR beta chains on its list as cytomegalovirus-associated. Most TCR sequences proved rare, with some public TCRs found in many donors.

PCR involved 60 Vbeta and 13 Jbeta primers. Produced via immunoSEQ multiplex PCR; TCRdb's table is partial and in-frame only. Of about 140,000 clones listed, around 73% were seen once; the top ten hold about 1.2%. This CDR3 region has 14 residues. Germline loops: CDR1 MNHNY, CDR2 SVGAGI (reference sequence). With 2 bases clipped from V and 8 bases from J, the junction kept 6 bases outside the gene matches. With respect to this clone: Its antigen is unidentified.

The TCR originated in a woman between 40 and 55 years old in good health and CMV-seronegative. Sequencing was carried out using PBMCs. The V and J genes are TRBV6-6 and TRBJ1-2; 9 bases align to TRBD1. As DNA, the CDR3 is TGTGCCAGCAGTTACGACAGGGGGATGGACGGCTACACCTTC. As protein: CASSYDRGMDGYTF.